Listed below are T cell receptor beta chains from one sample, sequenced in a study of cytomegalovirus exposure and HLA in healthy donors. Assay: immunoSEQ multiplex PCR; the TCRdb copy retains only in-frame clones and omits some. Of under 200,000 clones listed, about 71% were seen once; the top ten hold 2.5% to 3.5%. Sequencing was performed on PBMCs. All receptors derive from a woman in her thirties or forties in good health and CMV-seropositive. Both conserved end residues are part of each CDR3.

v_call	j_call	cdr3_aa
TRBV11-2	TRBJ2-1	CASSLGRQYSYNEQFF
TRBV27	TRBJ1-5	CASSYSWSNQPQHF
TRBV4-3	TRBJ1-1	CASSQDLGENTEAFF
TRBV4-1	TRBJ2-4	CASSTRLAGENIQYF
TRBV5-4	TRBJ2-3	CASSPELTDTQYF
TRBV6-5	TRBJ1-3	CASSPGGNTIYF
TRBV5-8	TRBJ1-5	CASSGGTVYSNQPQNF
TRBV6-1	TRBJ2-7	CASSEGQGSSYEQYF
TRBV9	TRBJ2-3	CASSVGDSGRAQDTQYF
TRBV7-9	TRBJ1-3	CASHFGSSGNTIYF
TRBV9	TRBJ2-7	CASSVDSSTAYEQYF
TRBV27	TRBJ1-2	CASSYRGHYGYTF
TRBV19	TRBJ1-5	CASSIEGYGNQPQNF
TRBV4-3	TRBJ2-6	CASSQDGTTGANVLTF
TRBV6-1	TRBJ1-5	CASSEVGTAYQPQHF
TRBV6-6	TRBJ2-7	CASSYLRSYEQYF
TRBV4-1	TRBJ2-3	CASSQAQDRGLGDTQYF
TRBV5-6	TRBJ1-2	CASSLAGQGYAYGYTF
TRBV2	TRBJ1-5	CASSEGAHQPQNF
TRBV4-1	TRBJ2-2	CASSQDNGIADTGELFF
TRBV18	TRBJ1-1	CASSPTGGMNTEAFF
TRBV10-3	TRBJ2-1	CAISPVGTGGMSSSYNEQFF
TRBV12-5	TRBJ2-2	CASGLVPGTGELFF
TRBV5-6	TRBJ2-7	CASSAGTGRFNEQYF
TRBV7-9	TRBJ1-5	CSSSLGAGTDQPQHF
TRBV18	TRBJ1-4	CASSPTTAEGKLFF
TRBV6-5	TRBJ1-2	CASSYSGGANYGYPF
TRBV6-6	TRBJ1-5	CASSYSEGGNQPQHF
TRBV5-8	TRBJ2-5	CASSLNVQTQYF
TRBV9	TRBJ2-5	CASSLGQEETQYF
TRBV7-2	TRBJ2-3	CASSLSRLGTDTQYF
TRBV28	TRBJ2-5	CASSFISAGQETQYF
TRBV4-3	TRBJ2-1	CASSLRLVAGGYNEQFF
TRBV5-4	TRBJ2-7	CASSLDTGGKTYF
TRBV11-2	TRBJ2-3	CASRRPGTSGRSDTQYF
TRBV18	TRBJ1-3	CASSPPSAGNTIYF
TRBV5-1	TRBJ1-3	CASSQSGTGNTIYF
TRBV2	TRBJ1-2	CASSEIGGSFYGYTF
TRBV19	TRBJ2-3	CASRWTSGRSTDTQYF
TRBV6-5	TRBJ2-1	CASWGRSSYNEQFF
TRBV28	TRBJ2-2	CASRVQSNTGELFF
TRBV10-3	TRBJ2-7	CAISTSGGVYEQYF
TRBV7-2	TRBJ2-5	CASQRRGGRETQYF
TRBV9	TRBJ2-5	CASSPGTGQQTQYF
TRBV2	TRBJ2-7	CASSDTSSSNEQYF
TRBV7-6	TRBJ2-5	CASSLEWDSQETQYF
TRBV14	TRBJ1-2	CASSPGQGAANYGYTF
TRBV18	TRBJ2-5	CASSPLGVGQGAETQYF
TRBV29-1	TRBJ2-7	CSVGTGGDEQYF
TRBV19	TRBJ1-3	CASSETGGGNTIYF
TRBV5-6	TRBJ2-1	CASRIGGTWGNEQFF
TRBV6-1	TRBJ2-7	CASSPGTGGAYEQYF
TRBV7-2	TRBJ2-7	CASSLEESEQYF
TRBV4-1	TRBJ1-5	CASSQSYRENSNQPQHF
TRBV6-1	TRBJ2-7	CASSEAAGGYEQYF
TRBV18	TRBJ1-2	CASSADITGTGGRYGYTF
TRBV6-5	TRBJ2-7	CASSYSRGVGGYEQYF
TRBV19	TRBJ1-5	CASSYGVSASQHF
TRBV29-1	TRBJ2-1	CSVGPESSYNEQFF
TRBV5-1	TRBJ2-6	CASSFDTSGANVLTF